Following are 24 T cell receptor beta chains from one sample sequenced in a study of blood T cells in healthy people across ages (dated by TCRdb to between 2014 and 2016). To prepare the library, 5' RACE was applied. The sequencer was an Illumina HiSeq 2500. A second PCR of 7 to 11 cycles was run with a J-beta primer mix and a sample-barcoded 5' primer. Clones were called with MiXCR by TCRdb after fastp trimmed the public reads at Q25, and only in-frame beta chains were retained. Here each entry gathers all rows of one CDR3 protein and keeps the most common genes and DNA. Counted in this sample were more than 650,000 distinct CDR3 sequences; 22% of them appeared once. The ten largest clones represent 22% of the sample. The sequenced sample consisted of blood. The receptors were gathered from a man between 65 and 85 years old in good health.

Only a few counts were recorded for this clonotype. J is TRBJ2-1 and V is TRBV7-3; the match to TRBD2 covers 9 bases. The V segment lost 3 bases and the J segment 6 bases; nucleotides outside the gene matches: 18. Germline assignment: CDR1 SGHTA and CDR2 FQGTGA. CDR3 length: 19 residues. CDR3 sequence: CASSLLAGGIRKVPNEQFF. The CDR3 nucleotides are TGTGCCAGCAGCTTGTTGGCGGGAGGGATTCGGAAAGTCCCCAATGAGCAGTTCTTC.

This clonotype was seen a few times. The chain uses TRBV7-9 and TRBJ2-1; 9 bases match TRBD1. Germline values: CDR1 SEHNR, CDR2 FQNEAQ (reference sequence). Trimming removed 3 bases from V and 0 bases from J; junction bases left unmatched: 9. This CDR3 is 18 amino acids long. The CDR3 region is CASSFGDRGVYSYNEQFF. In nucleotides, the CDR3 is TGTGCCAGCAGCTTTGGTGACAGGGGGGTATACTCCTACAATGAGCAGTTCTTC. The full variable domain, rest sourced from reference TRBV7-9 and TRBJ2-1, is DTGVSQNPRHKITKRGQNVTFRCDPISEHNRLYWYRQTLGQGPEFLTYFQNEAQLEKSRLLSDRFSAERPKGSFSTLEIQRTEQGDSAMYLCASSFGDRGVYSYNEQFFGPGTRLTVL.

There are a few counts of this clonotype. The rearrangement links TRBV3-1 to TRBJ2-4, with a weak D call TRBD2 (5 bases). This CDR3 has 16 amino acids. CDR1 and CDR2 from the germline V gene are LGHDT and YNNKEL (reference sequence). V was clipped by 4 bases and J by 0 bases, with 13 bases between them. CDR3 nucleotides: TGTGCCAGCAGCCCCCGGGCCGGGAAAGCCAAAAACATTCAGTACTTC. Amino acids: CASSPRAGKAKNIQYF.

This clonotype was counted a single time. This chain joins TRBV12-3 or TRBV12-4 and TRBJ2-3; D gene unclear. This CDR3 has 14 residues. The ends were cut back, 4 bases at V and 0 bases at J, with 8 bases in the middle. The CDR3 here is CASSCGASTDTQYF. The CDR3 DNA reads as TGTGCCAGCAGTTGCGGAGCCAGCACAGATACGCAGTATTTT.

The chain uses TRBV3-1 and TRBJ2-1, with 7 bases identical to TRBD2. The CDR3 contains 15 residues. J was trimmed by 2 bases and V by 4 bases; bases with no gene match: 5. Germline values: CDR1 LGHDT, CDR2 YNNKEL (reference sequence). The CDR3 coding sequence is TGTGCCAGCAGCCTTAGGGACTACACCTACAATGAGCAGTTCTTC. It codes for CASSLRDYTYNEQFF.

A few counts support this clonotype. The chain carries TRBV27 and TRBJ2-5; 10 bases match TRBD2. The ends lost 7 bases at V and 4 bases at J; junction bases unmatched: 6. The CDR3 has 14 amino acids. Germline V lookup: CDR1 MNHEY, CDR2 SMNVEV (reference sequence). The CDR3 nucleotides are TGTGCCAGCATCGAGGTAGCGGGAGGAGAGACCCAGTACTTC. Translation: CASIEVAGGETQYF.

The rearrangement joins TRBV7-3 to TRBJ2-1; 11 bases align to TRBD2. The CDR3 is 16 residues long. Germline V CDR1 and CDR2: SGHTA, FQGTGA. J gave up 4 bases and V 2 bases, and 4 bases lay outside the gene matches. The CDR3: CASSLVGLADYNEQFF. As DNA, the CDR3 is TGTGCCAGCAGCTTAGTGGGACTAGCGGATTACAATGAGCAGTTCTTC.

This clonotype was observed a handful of times. V gene TRBV12-3 or TRBV12-4 combines with J gene TRBJ2-1; 8 bases agree with TRBD1. The CDR3 sequence is 15 residues long. V was pared by 6 bases and J by 0 bases, with 4 bases of the junction left unmatched. The CDR3 spells CASRTTGGSYNEQFF. CDR3 nucleotide sequence: TGTGCCAGCAGAACCACAGGGGGCTCCTACAATGAGCAGTTCTTC.

This clonotype was counted only a few times. The chain has TRBV27 and TRBJ1-6; D not resolved. The CDR3 is made up of 14 amino acids. Deletions cut 4 bases from V and 8 bases from J, with 12 bases between. Germline values: CDR1 MNHEY, CDR2 SMNVEV (reference sequence). For the CDR3, the DNA is TGTGCCAGCAGTTACGGCACACGCTATTCACCCCTCCACTTT. This encodes CASSYGTRYSPLHF.

This clonotype was counted only a few times. The chain joins TRBV15 to TRBJ2-7; D assignment may be TRBD1 or TRBD2 (6 bases each). The J call may be faulty, since TRBJ2-1 better matches the DNA end. CDR1 is LNHNV, CDR2 YYDKDF, per germline (reference sequence). The length of the CDR3 is 15 residues. CDR3 loop: CATSRDPGDNEEQFF. In DNA, the CDR3 is TGTGCCACCAGCAGAGATCCGGGGGACAATGAGGAGCAGTTCTTC.

This clonotype was seen a few times. The V call is TRBV20-1, the J call TRBJ2-3; no clear D. V lost 0 bases, J lost 0 bases, and 7 bases lay in between. Germline V gene data show CDR1 as DFQATT and CDR2 as SNEGSKA (reference sequence). The CDR3 sequence is 14 residues long. The CDR3 region has the DNA TGCAGTGCTAGAGAGTTTACTAGCACAGATACGCAGTATTTT. It translates to CSAREFTSTDTQYF.

The V and J genes are TRBV7-9 and TRBJ2-7; D may be TRBD1 (6 bases). Germline CDR1 is SEHNR and CDR2 is FQNEAQ (reference sequence). The CDR3 extends over 14 amino acids. Trimming took 0 bases from V and 3 from J, leaving 9 bases between them. CDR3 sequence reads: CASSLAPGDYEQYF. CDR3 in DNA: TGTGCCAGCAGCTTAGCCCCAGGGGACTACGAGCAGTACTTC.

The DNA for the CDR3 is TGTGCCAGCAGTTGGCAGGGGGCCAGTAATGAAAAACTGTTTTTT. It yields the protein CASSWQGASNEKLFF. The rearrangement uses TRBV6-5 and TRBJ1-4; 8 nucleotides match TRBD1. The CDR3 runs to 15 residues. V shed 4 bases, J shed 4 bases, and the junction held 5 bases outside the gene matches. Germline CDR1 and CDR2: MNHEY and SVGAGI.

V and J are TRBV6-5 and TRBJ1-2; 8 nucleotides align to TRBD1. Germline trimming cut 6 bases from V and 4 bases from J; bases unmatched to any gene: 4. The CDR3 runs to 13 residues. Germline V gives CDR1 MNHEY, CDR2 SVGAGI. The CDR3 DNA reads TGTGCCAGCAGCGGGACAGGCCTCTATGGCTACACCTTC. Translation gives CASSGTGLYGYTF.

CDR3 DNA sequence: TGCGCCAGCAGCTTGGTCGCGTTCGCGAACACCGGGGAGCTGTTTTTT. This sequence encodes CASSLVAFANTGELFF. The V gene is TRBV5-1, the J gene TRBJ2-2; the D is unclear. V was clipped by 0 bases and J by 0 bases, with 9 bases between them. Germline assignment: CDR1 SGHRS and CDR2 YFSETQ. The CDR3 covers 16 residues.

This chain uses TRBV20-1 with TRBJ2-3; 7 bases are shared with TRBD2. Germline lookup yields CDR1 DFQATT and CDR2 SNEGSKA (reference sequence). CDR3 size: 16 residues. V dropped 4 bases and J dropped 3; count of bases not matched to a gene: 13. The CDR3 is CSANGPREGRTDTQYF. The CDR3 region has the DNA TGCAGTGCTAATGGGCCTAGGGAGGGCAGAACAGATACGCAGTATTTT.

The chain recombines TRBV20-1 with TRBJ2-3; 10 bases match TRBD2. Germline V gene sequence: CDR1 DFQATT, CDR2 SNEGSKA (reference sequence). The V and J ends lost 4 bases and 1 base, in that order; junction bases with no gene match: 5. This CDR3 is 15 amino acids long. CDR3 residues: CSAIVGTSGTDTQYF. DNA for the CDR3: TGCAGTGCTATAGTGGGGACTAGCGGCACAGATACGCAGTATTTT.

This clonotype was observed a handful of times. The chain is built from TRBV29-1 and TRBJ2-5, with 8 nucleotides matching TRBD2. Germline-derived CDR1 and CDR2 are SQVTM and ANQGSEA. J was trimmed by 7 bases and V by 0 bases; bases with no gene match: 7. This CDR3 spans 14 amino acids. For the CDR3, the DNA is TGCAGCGTTGAAGATCCAGCGGGAGTGCTGACCCAGTACTTC. This gives the protein CSVEDPAGVLTQYF.

The J gene is TRBJ2-1, the V gene TRBV5-6, with 7 bases identical to TRBD2. CDR1 is SGHDT and CDR2 is YYEEEE in the germline V gene. With 4 bases clipped from V and 4 bases from J, the junction kept 8 bases outside the gene matches. The CDR3 is 15 amino acids. The CDR3 DNA reads TGTGCCAGCAGCCCGGTTGGGGGGGGATACAATGAGCAGTTCTTC. As protein: CASSPVGGGYNEQFF.

This chain uses TRBV7-2 with TRBJ2-5; 10 bases are a match to TRBD2. The J call is in doubt because the DNA end fits TRBJ2-1 better. The CDR3 covers 15 residues. The germline V gene has CDR1 SGHTA and CDR2 FQGNSA. The CDR3 is CASSLALAGSNEQFF. CDR3 bases: TGTGCCAGCAGCTTAGCACTAGCGGGAAGCAATGAGCAGTTCTTC.

This clonotype came up a few times. This may stem from a read error, because a much larger clone lies one nucleotide away. The genes are TRBV6-5 and TRBJ2-2, with D perhaps TRBD2 (5 bases). V dropped 0 bases and J dropped 6 bases, with 17 bases sitting between them. CDR3 size: 17 residues. The germline V gene encodes CDR1 MNHEY and CDR2 SVGAGI. CDR3 nucleotide sequence: TGTGCCAGCAGTTACTCGTTAGCGTCTGTGGACGCCGGGGAGCTGTTTTTT. It translates to CASSYSLASVDAGELFF.

This clonotype was counted only a few times. V gene TRBV6-6 combines with J gene TRBJ2-5; D is uncertain. Per germline, CDR1 MNHNY and CDR2 SVGAGI (reference sequence). The CDR3 consists of 12 residues. V was pared by 6 bases and J by 9 bases, with 14 bases between. This chain's CDR3 is CASSPLSPAQYF. The CDR3 DNA sequence: TGTGCCAGCAGCCCACTATCCCCCGCCCAGTACTTC.

The chain uses TRBV7-2 and TRBJ1-2; D ambiguous. The CDR3 length is 13 residues. V lost 0 bases, J lost 3 bases, and 5 bases lay in between. Germline CDR1 reads SGHTA; CDR2 reads FQGNSA. The CDR3 region is CASSLAGHYGYTF. In DNA, the CDR3 is TGTGCCAGCAGCTTAGCAGGACACTATGGCTACACCTTC.

The chain carries TRBV6-2 or TRBV6-3 and TRBJ2-7; D remains ambiguous. This CDR3 has 10 residues. V lost 4 bases and J lost 7, with 5 bases in between. In germline, CDR1 is MNHEY, CDR2 SVGEGT. The CDR3 sequence: CASSSREQYF. The CDR3 DNA reads TGTGCCAGCAGTTCGAGGGAGCAGTACTTC.